This TCR beta chain was identified during a study of response to subunit inactivated influenza vaccine. This clonotype was seen only a few times. TCRdb reprocessed the RT-PCR reads via MiXCR and lists one record per CDR3 protein. This sample yields over 750,000 distinct CDR3 sequences, of which approximately 22% are seen a single time; 10% to 13% belongs to the top ten. The V and J ends lost 3 bases and 5 bases respectively, with 17 bases between them. Germline values: CDR1 DFQATT, CDR2 SNEGSKA (reference sequence). The CDR3 covers 15 residues. The source of this sequence is a man aged 45-60 years who received an inactivated influenza vaccine. This rearrangement joins TRBV20-1 to TRBJ2-1; no firm D call. Here the sequenced sample was PBMCs from blood, taken roughly 5 days after vaccination. The CDR3 reads CSASGWSKSNNEQFF. The DNA of the CDR3 is TGCAGTGCTAGTGGGTGGTCTAAATCCAACAATGAGCAGTTCTTC.